The text below deals with one T cell receptor (beta chain). Here immunoSEQ multiplex PCR was the method, and the copy in TCRdb shows in-frame clones only, minus some. The top ten clones hold around 5.8% of a sample with 73,000 or so clones, 68% of them seen once. The data stem from a study of cytotoxic CD8 clonotypes in ibrutinib-treated CLL. Study as a whole: Median treatment time before response sampling was about 12 months, range 6 to 36.

The material was PBMCs, obtained after 12 months of ibrutinib treatment. This receptor was taken from a human donor with chronic lymphocytic leukemia.

CDR3 coding DNA: TGTGCCAGCAGTGTGGGACAGGGGACCCCTAGTGAAAAACTGTTTTTT. It specifies CASSVGQGTPSEKLFF. The rearrangement uses TRBV6-1 and TRBJ1-4; 10 bases match TRBD1. This CDR3 comprises 16 residues. V lost 4 bases to trimming and J lost 7 bases; unmatched junction nucleotides: 9. Germline V gene data show CDR1 as MNHNS and CDR2 as SASEGT.